A single sample is the source of the 20 T cell receptor beta chains below, sequenced in a study of T cell responses to AZD1222 COVID-19 vaccine. Method: immunoSEQ multiplex PCR; TCRdb's copy keeps in-frame clones and lacks some. Of about 120,000 clones listed, around 90% are singletons. This material consisted of peripheral blood, taken 28 days after the second dose of the MenACWY control vaccine. All receptors come from an adult who received the MenACWY meningococcal vaccine as a control.

This clone was seen just once. V is TRBV28 and J is TRBJ2-7; D call uncertain. Between the trimmed V and J ends, which lost 4 bases and 3 bases, there was a span of 13 bases. This CDR3 has 14 residues. Germline assignment: CDR1 MDHEN and CDR2 SYDVKM. CDR3 bases: TGTGCCAGCAGTTCCCCGTGGGATTTCTACGAGCAGTACTTC. The encoded protein is CASSSPWDFYEQYF.

This clone was recorded a few times. The CDR3 is CASSLGRSSGSYNSPLHF. The CDR3 DNA reads as TGTGCCAGCAGCTTAGGTCGTTCCTCCGGCTCCTATAATTCACCCCTCCACTTT. The V gene is TRBV7-9, the J gene TRBJ1-6; D gene ambiguous. Germline V CDR1 and CDR2: SEHNR, FQNEAQ (reference sequence). The CDR3 consists of 18 residues. The germline V and J ends were trimmed by 1 base and 0 bases, with 13 bases remaining between them.

V and J are TRBV3-1 (or the pseudogene TRBV3-2) and TRBJ2-4, with 14 bases identical to TRBD2. The CDR3 contains 18 residues. Looked up from germline, CDR1 is LGHDT and CDR2 is YNNKEL (reference sequence). V was clipped by 2 bases and J by 2 bases; unmatched bases: 5. The CDR3 loop is CASSQTGTSGRTKNIQYF. The CDR3 DNA reads as TGTGCCAGCAGCCAAACCGGGACTAGCGGGAGAACCAAAAACATTCAGTACTTC.

The chain links TRBV28 to TRBJ2-5; D is possibly TRBD1 or TRBD2 (5 bases each). This CDR3 region has 14 residues. CDR1 is MDHEN and CDR2 is SYDVKM in the germline V gene. Trimming took off 5 bases at V and 2 bases at J, with 12 bases between the two ends. CDR3 in amino acids: CASSTRQPQETQYF. CDR3 DNA sequence: TGTGCCAGCAGTACTAGACAGCCGCAAGAGACCCAGTACTTC.

The chain links TRBV18 to TRBJ2-2; the match to TRBD2 covers 10 bases. CDR1 KGHSH and CDR2 LQKENI come from the germline V gene. J lost 6 bases, V lost 3 bases, and 7 bases had no gene match. This CDR3 has 16 amino acids. The CDR3 sequence is CASSPTGTSAAGELFF. DNA of the CDR3: TGTGCCAGCTCACCGACCGGGACTAGCGCGGCCGGGGAGCTGTTTTTT.

This clone was recorded once. The chain has TRBV4-2 and TRBJ2-1; D is possibly TRBD1 (6 bases). Trimming left V 4 bases short and J 6 bases short, with 16 bases between. The CDR3 contains 15 residues. The germline gives CDR1 LGHNA, CDR2 YNFKEQ. The CDR3 loop reads CASSRKTGQINEQFF. DNA of the CDR3: TGTGCCAGCAGCCGGAAAACAGGACAGATCAATGAGCAGTTCTTC.

The chain uses TRBV30 and TRBJ2-7; maybe TRBD1 (6 bases). Trimming took 0 bases from V and 3 from J, leaving 9 bases between them. The V gene's germline CDR1 is GTSNPN and CDR2 SVGIG (reference sequence). This CDR3 has 13 residues. CDR3 loop: CAWSVGADYEQYF. In DNA, the CDR3 is TGTGCCTGGAGTGTGGGGGCAGACTACGAGCAGTACTTC.

The chain employs TRBV28 and TRBJ2-7, with TRBD2 identical over 13 bases. V was clipped by 4 bases and J by 6 bases; unmatched bases: 6. CDR1 MDHEN and CDR2 SYDVKM come from the germline V gene. This CDR3 comprises 15 residues. The CDR3 loop is CASSSGTSGKSEQYF. CDR3 nucleotides: TGTGCCAGCAGTTCTGGGACTAGCGGGAAGAGCGAGCAGTACTTC.

CDR3 DNA sequence: TGTGCCAGCAGTTTATGGACCTGGGACAATCAGCCCCAGCATTTT. As protein: CASSLWTWDNQPQHF. The rearrangement links TRBV28 to TRBJ1-5; D unresolved. V was trimmed by 0 bases and J by 3 bases, leaving 9 bases between them. CDR1 and CDR2 (germline): MDHEN, SYDVKM. This CDR3 has 15 residues.

This rearrangement joins TRBV9 to TRBJ2-2; the D call may be TRBD1 or TRBD2 (5 bases each). V gave up 0 bases and J gave up 7 bases, with 19 bases separating them. CDR1 is SGDLS, CDR2 YYNGEE, per germline. The CDR3 extends over 17 amino acids. CDR3 nucleotides: TGTGCCAGCAGCGTAGGGGGGACGGATTATACGATCGGGGAGCTGTTTTTT. The encoded protein is CASSVGGTDYTIGELFF. Combining the CDR3 with reference TRBV9 and TRBJ2-2 gives the whole variable domain DSGVTQTPKHLITATGQRVTLRCSPRSGDLSVYWYQQSLDQGLQFLIQYYNGEERAKGNILERFSAQQFPDLHSELNLSSLELGDSALYFCASSVGGTDYTIGELFFGEGSRLTVL.

The genes are TRBV6-5 and TRBJ2-3; D is possibly TRBD1 or TRBD2 (5 bases each). The CDR3 contains 15 residues. Per the germline V gene, CDR1 is MNHEY and CDR2 is SVGAGI. Trimming removed 2 bases from V and 4 bases from J, with 13 bases in between. CDR3 region: CASSYPGTGADTQYF. DNA of the CDR3: TGTGCCAGCAGTTACCCCGGGACGGGCGCAGATACGCAGTATTTT.

The chain carries TRBV27 and TRBJ2-7; TRBD2 agrees at 8 bases. Trimming cost V 0 bases and J 3 bases; bases outside gene matches: 4. The CDR3 loop spans 15 amino acids. Germline assignment: CDR1 MNHEY and CDR2 SMNVEV (reference sequence). The CDR3 loop reads CASSLSAGGVYEQYF. The CDR3 DNA is TGTGCCAGCAGTTTATCGGCGGGAGGAGTCTACGAGCAGTACTTC.

This clone has a single count. The chain employs TRBV6-6 and TRBJ1-4; 9 bases are a match to TRBD1. This CDR3 spans 16 amino acids. The germline gives CDR1 MNHNY, CDR2 SVGAGI (reference sequence). J was trimmed by 0 bases and V by 4 bases; bases with no gene match: 3. CDR3 in DNA: TGTGCCAGCAGTTTGGGACAGGGAACAACTAATGAAAAACTGTTTTTT. This sequence encodes CASSLGQGTTNEKLFF.

The chain links TRBV5-1 to TRBJ2-1; 12 positions agree with TRBD2. This CDR3 has 20 amino acids. The trim removed 6 bases at V and 4 bases at J, leaving 20 bases unmatched. Germline V gene lookup returns CDR1 SGHRS and CDR2 YFSETQ. Here the CDR3 DNA reads TGCGCCAGCAAAGTCGGGACAGGGGCTAGCGGGAGGGATTTTTACAATGAGCAGTTCTTC. Residues: CASKVGTGASGRDFYNEQFF.

The chain combines TRBV5-1 with TRBJ1-6; TRBD1 agrees at 9 bases. Germline-derived CDR1 and CDR2 are SGHRS and YFSETQ. CDR3 length: 14 amino acids. V shed 3 bases and J 9 bases; nucleotides not matched to a gene: 4. This CDR3 is CASSSGTGLSPLHF. The CDR3 nucleotides are TGCGCCAGCAGCTCCGGGACAGGGCTTTCACCCCTCCACTTT.

This clone was observed once. The chain recombines TRBV6-2 or TRBV6-3 with TRBJ1-5; D is unresolved. The CDR3 runs 12 residues. Germline V gene data show CDR1 as MNHEY and CDR2 as SVGEGT. The V and J ends lost 4 bases and 3 bases respectively, with 4 bases between them. The CDR3 sequence is CASSFFNQPQHF. As DNA, the CDR3 is TGTGCCAGCAGTTTTTTCAATCAGCCCCAGCATTTT.

The chain is built from TRBV18 and TRBJ1-4; D remains unclear. Germline V gene data show CDR1 as KGHSH and CDR2 as LQKENI. The CDR3 covers 14 residues. Trimming removed 4 bases from V and 0 bases from J, with 6 bases in between. CDR3 in DNA: TGTGCCAGCTCACACGGTGCAACTAATGAAAAACTGTTTTTT. Protein product: CASSHGATNEKLFF.

The chain joins TRBV6-1 to TRBJ1-5, with TRBD1 as a possible D gene (5 bases). Germline V gene sequence: CDR1 MNHNS, CDR2 SASEGT. Deletions cut 3 bases from V and 3 bases from J, with 9 bases between. The CDR3 loop spans 14 amino acids. CDR3 sequence reads: CASSEAGNNQPQHF. In nucleotides, the CDR3 is TGTGCCAGCAGTGAGGCAGGGAACAATCAGCCCCAGCATTTT.

The chain combines TRBV15 with TRBJ1-2; tentatively, D is TRBD1 (5 bases). The CDR3 is 13 residues long. V was cut by 1 base and J by 3 bases, with 6 bases left in between. Germline CDR1 and CDR2: LNHNV and YYDKDF (reference sequence). The CDR3 loop reads CATSRGGDYGYTF. The CDR3 region has the DNA TGTGCCACCAGCAGAGGGGGGGACTATGGCTACACCTTC. The variable domain in full, with the rest retrieved from reference TRBV15 and TRBJ1-2, is DAMVIQNPRYQVTQFGKPVTLSCSQTLNHNVMYWYQQKSSQAPKLLFHYYDKDFNNEADTPDNFQSRRPNTSFCFLDIRSPGLGDTAMYLCATSRGGDYGYTFGSGTRLTVV.

In nucleotides, the CDR3 is TGTGCCACCCGCGCTAGCGGTTCCTACAATGAGCAGTTCTTC. It encodes CATRASGSYNEQFF. V gene TRBV6-5 combines with J gene TRBJ2-1; 7 bases line up with TRBD2. Looked up from germline, CDR1 is MNHEY and CDR2 is SVGAGI. V dropped 10 bases and J dropped 1; count of bases not matched to a gene: 7. The CDR3 length is 14 residues.